The 27 T cell receptor beta chains in this list originate from one sample, sequenced in a study of blood T cell repertoires in COVID-19. Clones were read by immunoSEQ multiplex PCR, and TCRdb kept only the in-frame ones, dropping some. The sample lists under 100,000 clones, roughly 78% occurring once. The sample consisted of peripheral blood. These receptors all stem from a man aged 60 to 69 with COVID-19, enrolled during active disease.

The rearrangement joins TRBV5-6 to TRBJ1-1; D perhaps matches TRBD1 (6 bases). Trimming shortened V by 4 bases and J by 4 bases, and 14 bases separated the two germline ends. This CDR3 spans 14 amino acids. Germline CDR1 and CDR2: SGHDT and YYEEEE. CDR3 loop: CASSLTNRVTEAFF. The CDR3 nucleotides are TGTGCCAGCAGCCTGACGAACAGGGTCACTGAAGCTTTCTTT.

The chain is built from TRBV10-3 and TRBJ2-7; D not certain. The V end was cut by 11 bases, the J end by 7 bases, with 15 bases between. CDR3 length: 11 residues. From germline, CDR1 is ENHRY and CDR2 SYGVKD. CDR3 in amino acids: CAVQVSREQYF. The CDR3 region has the DNA TGTGCCGTTCAGGTTTCAAGGGAGCAGTACTTC.

The V call is TRBV6-5, the J call TRBJ1-1; tentatively, D is TRBD1 (5 bases). This CDR3 is built from 12 residues. The V end was cut by 6 bases, the J end by 8 bases, with 13 bases between. Germline V gene sequence: CDR1 MNHEY, CDR2 SVGAGI. In DNA, the CDR3 is TGTGCCAGCAGCCCCGACAGTTTGGAAGCTTTCTTT. This translates into CASSPDSLEAFF.

The V gene is TRBV6-2 or TRBV6-3, the J gene TRBJ2-1; D is possibly TRBD1 (5 bases). Germline V gene data show CDR1 as MNHEY and CDR2 as SVGEGT. This CDR3 is 14 amino acids long. The V end lost 0 bases, the J end lost 7 bases, and 10 bases lay between the germline ends. The CDR3 region has the DNA TGTGCCAGCAGTTACTCGGGGCCAAGGAATGAGCAGTTCTTC. As protein: CASSYSGPRNEQFF.

V gene TRBV2 combines with J gene TRBJ2-3, with 9 bases fitting TRBD2. Germline CDR1 is SNHLY and CDR2 is FYNNEI. This CDR3 region has 15 residues. The ends lost 8 bases at V and 4 bases at J; junction bases unmatched: 10. CDR3 coding DNA: TGTGCCAGCGGACCCAGGACTAGCGCGTCAGATACGCAGTATTTT. It yields the protein CASGPRTSASDTQYF.

The rearrangement uses TRBV7-9 and TRBJ1-4; D is possibly TRBD1 (5 bases). The CDR3 covers 14 residues. Trimming took 11 bases from V and 2 from J, leaving 15 bases between them. The V gene's germline CDR1 is SEHNR and CDR2 FQNEAQ (reference sequence). Here the CDR3 DNA reads TGTGCCTCGCAGGGTATACGGACTAATGAAAAACTGTTTTTT. Its protein product is CASQGIRTNEKLFF.

The gene calls are TRBV29-1 and TRBJ2-1, with D possibly TRBD2 on 6 matching bases. This CDR3 region has 12 residues. V shed 4 bases and J shed 9 bases, with 13 bases lying between them. Germline CDR1 SQVTM, CDR2 ANQGSEA. The CDR3 loop is CSVGVSGSEQFF. Here the CDR3 DNA reads TGCAGCGTTGGCGTTAGCGGTAGTGAGCAGTTCTTC.

The chain has TRBV18 and TRBJ2-2, with D possibly TRBD1 on 6 matching bases. CDR3 size: 16 residues. Per the germline V gene, CDR1 is KGHSH and CDR2 is LQKENI. Trimming took 4 bases from V and 0 from J, leaving 12 bases between them. The CDR3 nucleotides read TGTGCCAGCTCACGGAGGACAGACTCGAACACCGGGGAGCTGTTTTTT. It translates to CASSRRTDSNTGELFF.

This clone was recorded only once. The chain combines TRBV4-1 with TRBJ1-1, with D unresolved. The CDR3 totals 15 residues. Deletions cut 0 bases from V and 10 bases from J, with 18 bases between. Germline CDR1 MGHRA, CDR2 YSYEKL. CDR3: CASSQEDAGPSPAFF. The CDR3 DNA follows: TGCGCCAGCAGCCAAGAGGATGCAGGTCCCTCTCCAGCTTTCTTT.

The chain uses TRBV30 and TRBJ1-1, with D maybe TRBD1 (6 bases). V lost 7 bases to trimming and J lost 8 bases, with 17 bases between them. This CDR3 comprises 12 residues. CDR1 and CDR2 from the germline V gene are GTSNPN and SVGIG (reference sequence). This CDR3 reads CASRPAGTEAFF. Here the CDR3 DNA reads TGTGCCTCCCGACCAGCCGGGACAGAAGCTTTCTTT.

The gene calls are TRBV7-2 and TRBJ2-2, with D maybe TRBD2 (5 bases). The CDR3 covers 14 residues. V was trimmed by 2 bases and J by 10 bases, leaving 14 bases between them. The germline V gene has CDR1 SGHTA and CDR2 FQGNSA. This chain's CDR3 is CASSLSLVVVELFF. DNA for the CDR3: TGTGCCAGCAGCTTATCACTAGTGGTTGTGGAGCTGTTTTTT.

This chain's CDR3 is CASSSTGTTYNEQFF. The CDR3 nucleotides read TGCGCCAGCAGTTCTACCGGGACTACATACAATGAGCAGTTCTTC. The rearrangement uses TRBV10-2 and TRBJ2-1, with 7 positions matching TRBD2. The CDR3 extends over 15 amino acids. The V gene's germline CDR1 is WSHSY and CDR2 SAAADI. Losses at the gene ends were 5 bases for V and 4 bases for J; bases not matched to a gene: 8.

The gene calls are TRBV5-6 and TRBJ2-3; 13 positions match TRBD2. V shed 4 bases, J shed 1 base, and the junction held 3 bases outside the gene matches. Germline CDR1 and CDR2: SGHDT and YYEEEE. The CDR3 totals 16 residues. CDR3 in DNA: TGTGCCAGCAGCACTAGCGGGGGGGCTCGCACAGATACGCAGTATTTT. It is translated as CASSTSGGARTDTQYF.

The genes are TRBV5-1 and TRBJ1-2, with 7 bases matching TRBD1. Germline CDR1 reads SGHRS; CDR2 reads YFSETQ. The CDR3 consists of 15 residues. Trimming at V came to 7 bases and at J to 4 bases, leaving 13 bases not matched to a gene. As DNA, the CDR3 is TGCGCCAGCTCACAAACAGGGGCCGGGTCCTATGGCTACACCTTC. Translation gives CASSQTGAGSYGYTF.

This clone was observed a handful of times. The chain recombines TRBV28 with TRBJ2-2, with 13 bases lining up with TRBD2. Germline loops: CDR1 MDHEN, CDR2 SYDVKM. The V and J ends lost 7 bases and 7 bases, in that order; junction bases with no gene match: 3. This CDR3 is built from 14 residues. The CDR3 bases are TGTGCCAGCAACAGACTAGCGGGGGGCGGGGAGCTGTTTTTT. It codes for CASNRLAGGGELFF.

The chain joins TRBV19 to TRBJ1-2, with 8 bases identical to TRBD1. Germline V gene lookup returns CDR1 LNHDA and CDR2 SQIVND (reference sequence). The CDR3 is made up of 15 amino acids. Germline trimming cut 5 bases from V and 8 bases from J; bases unmatched to any gene: 13. In nucleotides, the CDR3 is TGTGCCAGTAGTGAGACAGGGGTTCCCCTGGGGGGCTACACCTTC. Its protein is CASSETGVPLGGYTF.

A word on this clone: The junction departs from the called germline gene at one end, perhaps through a read error. In the same sample, other DNA sequences code for this CDR3. V and J are TRBV2 and TRBJ1-2; D is ambiguous. Germline V gene lookup returns CDR1 SNHLY and CDR2 FYNNEI. The CDR3 covers 16 residues. CDR3: CAGQLLDRGREDGYTF. The CDR3 DNA is TGTGCCGGCCAGCTACTAGATAGAGGGCGGGAGGATGGCTATACCTTC.

The chain recombines TRBV5-1 with TRBJ2-7, with 10 bases matching TRBD2. Germline assignment: CDR1 SGHRS and CDR2 YFSETQ. V lost 0 bases to trimming and J lost 3 bases; unmatched junction nucleotides: 6. This CDR3 is built from 16 residues. CDR3 DNA sequence: TGCGCCAGCAGCTTGGATAGCGGGGGGACCCTCTACGAGCAGTACTTC. Its protein product is CASSLDSGGTLYEQYF.

The chain combines TRBV10-2 with TRBJ1-2; D call uncertain. The ends were cut back, 3 bases at V and 0 bases at J, with 8 bases in the middle. The CDR3 covers 14 residues. Germline CDR1 and CDR2: WSHSY and SAAADI. CDR3 DNA sequence: TGCGCCAGCAGTGACTGGCAGGCTAACTATGGCTACACCTTC. It translates to CASSDWQANYGYTF.

This chain joins TRBV6-2 or TRBV6-3 and TRBJ2-7, with D unresolved. Germline lookup yields CDR1 MNHEY and CDR2 SVGEGT. V dropped 6 bases and J dropped 7 bases, with 19 bases sitting between them. CDR3 length: 14 amino acids. The DNA for the CDR3 is TGTGCCAGCAGCTTCACTTCGCTTTGGCGGGAGCAGTACTTC. Encoded protein: CASSFTSLWREQYF.

A remark on this clone: Other DNA sequences in this specimen translate into the identical CDR3. The gene calls are TRBV18 and TRBJ1-2, with TRBD1 matching over 10 bases. This CDR3 contains 13 residues. V lost 3 bases and J lost 5; bases outside the gene matches: 0. Germline CDR1 reads KGHSH; CDR2 reads LQKENI. The CDR3 loop is CASSPGQGYGYTF. CDR3 DNA: TGTGCCAGCTCACCGGGACAGGGGTATGGCTACACCTTC.

This chain connects TRBV15 to TRBJ2-5; 7 bases match TRBD2. The CDR3 extends over 13 amino acids. Per the germline V gene, CDR1 is LNHNV and CDR2 is YYDKDF (reference sequence). V trimming: 4 bases; J trimming: 5 bases; junction bases outside the gene matches: 4. The CDR3 nucleotides are TGTGCCACCAGCATGGCCGGGAGGGAGACCCAGTACTTC. Amino acids: CATSMAGRETQYF.

This chain connects TRBV19 to TRBJ1-1; possibly TRBD1 for D (5 bases). The CDR3 has 16 residues. CDR1 and CDR2 from the germline V gene are LNHDA and SQIVND (reference sequence). V was cut by 3 bases and J by 0 bases, with 14 bases left in between. The CDR3 DNA sequence: TGTGCCAGTAGTATCTTGACAGCCCGAATGAACACTGAAGCTTTCTTT. Amino acids: CASSILTARMNTEAFF. The variable domain in full, with the rest retrieved from reference TRBV19 and TRBJ1-1, is DGGITQSPKYLFRKEGQNVTLSCEQNLNHDAMYWYRQDPGQGLRLIYYSQIVNDFQKGDIAEGYSVSREKKESFPLTVTSAQKNPTAFYLCASSILTARMNTEAFFGQGTRLTVV.

V usage is TRBV20-1 and J usage is TRBJ1-1; D remains ambiguous. Germline V gives CDR1 DFQATT, CDR2 SNEGSKA (reference sequence). The CDR3 length is 11 residues. Trimming pared 6 bases from V and 4 bases from J, leaving 9 bases between. The CDR3 spells CSAKSGTEAFF. CDR3 bases: TGCAGTGCCAAGTCGGGCACTGAAGCTTTCTTT.

The chain combines TRBV7-2 with TRBJ1-4; D not resolved. Germline values: CDR1 SGHTA, CDR2 FQGNSA. This CDR3 is built from 16 residues. Between the trimmed V and J ends, which lost 1 base and 7 bases, there was a span of 16 bases. This CDR3 is CASSLVIAGEGEKLFF. CDR3 DNA sequence: TGTGCCAGCAGCTTAGTAATAGCCGGGGAAGGTGAAAAACTGTTTTTT.

This clone appeared a few times. The chain is built from TRBV5-1 and TRBJ1-1; tentatively, D is TRBD1 (5 bases). CDR3 length: 17 amino acids. CDR1 is SGHRS and CDR2 is YFSETQ in the germline V gene. V lost 0 bases and J 2 bases, leaving 17 bases between the germline ends. In nucleotides, the CDR3 is TGCGCCAGCAGCTTGGAGGGTGGGGCACGTCCAAACACTGAAGCTTTCTTT. Translated, it gives CASSLEGGARPNTEAFF. Using reference TRBV5-1 and TRBJ1-1 for the parts outside the CDR3, the full variable domain is KAGVTQTPRYLIKTRGQQVTLSCSPISGHRSVSWYQQTPGQGLQFLFEYFSETQRNKGNFPGRFSGRQFSNSRSEMNVSTLELGDSALYLCASSLEGGARPNTEAFFGQGTRLTVV.

This chain links TRBV10-3 with TRBJ2-3, with 12 bases lining up with TRBD2. Losses at the gene ends were 2 bases for V and 6 bases for J; bases not matched to a gene: 6. Per germline, CDR1 ENHRY and CDR2 SYGVKD. This CDR3 region has 16 residues. The CDR3 is CAISETLAGGPDTQYF. The DNA of the CDR3 is TGTGCCATCAGTGAGACCCTAGCGGGGGGGCCCGATACGCAGTATTTT.